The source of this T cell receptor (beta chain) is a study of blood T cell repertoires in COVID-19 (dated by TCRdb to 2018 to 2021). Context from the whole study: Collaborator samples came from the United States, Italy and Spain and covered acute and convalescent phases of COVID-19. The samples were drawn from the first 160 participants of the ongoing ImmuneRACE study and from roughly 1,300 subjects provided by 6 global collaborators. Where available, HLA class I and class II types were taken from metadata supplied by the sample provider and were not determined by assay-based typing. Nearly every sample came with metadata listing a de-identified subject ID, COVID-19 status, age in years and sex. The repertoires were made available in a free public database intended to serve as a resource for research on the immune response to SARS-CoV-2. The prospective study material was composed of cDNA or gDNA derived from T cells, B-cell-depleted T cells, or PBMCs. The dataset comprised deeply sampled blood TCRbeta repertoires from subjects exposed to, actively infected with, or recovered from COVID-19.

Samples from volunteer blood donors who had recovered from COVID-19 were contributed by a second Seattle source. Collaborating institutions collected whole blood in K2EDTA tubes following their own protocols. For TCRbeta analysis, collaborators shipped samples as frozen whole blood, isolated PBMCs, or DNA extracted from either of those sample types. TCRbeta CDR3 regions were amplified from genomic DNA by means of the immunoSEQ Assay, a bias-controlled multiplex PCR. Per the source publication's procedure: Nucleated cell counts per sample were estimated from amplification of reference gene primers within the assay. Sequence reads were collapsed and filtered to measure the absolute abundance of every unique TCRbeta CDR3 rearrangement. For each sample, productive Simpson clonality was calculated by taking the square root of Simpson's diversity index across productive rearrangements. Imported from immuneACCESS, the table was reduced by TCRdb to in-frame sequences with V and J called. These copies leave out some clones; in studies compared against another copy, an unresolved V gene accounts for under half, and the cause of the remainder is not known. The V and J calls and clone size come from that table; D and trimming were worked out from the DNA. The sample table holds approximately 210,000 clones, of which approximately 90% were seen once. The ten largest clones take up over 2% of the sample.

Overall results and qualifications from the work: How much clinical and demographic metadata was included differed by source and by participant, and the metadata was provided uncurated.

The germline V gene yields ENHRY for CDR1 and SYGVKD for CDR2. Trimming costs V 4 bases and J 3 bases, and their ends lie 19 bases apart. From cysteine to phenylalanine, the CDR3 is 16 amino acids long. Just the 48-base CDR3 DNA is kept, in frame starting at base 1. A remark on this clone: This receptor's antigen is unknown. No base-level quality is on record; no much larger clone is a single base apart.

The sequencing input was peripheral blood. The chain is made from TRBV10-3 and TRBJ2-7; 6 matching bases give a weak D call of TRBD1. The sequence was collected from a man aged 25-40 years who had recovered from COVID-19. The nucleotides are TGTGCCATCAGTGGAACAGGGTCGAACCAGGGCTACGAGCAGTACTTC. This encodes CAISGTGSNQGYEQYF.